The sequence of this T cell receptor beta chain was determined in a study of fetal regulatory T cell absence and autoimmunity. CDR1 and CDR2 (germline): SGDLS, YYNGEE. The CDR3 consists of 11 residues. The germline V and J ends were trimmed by 1 base and 6 bases, with 2 bases remaining between them. TCRdb's table, derived via immunoSEQ multiplex PCR, lists solely in-frame clones and lacks some. Found here are around 100,000 clones, less than 80% of them singletons; the top ten hold 1.5% to 2%. Sequenced material: pancreas tissue. V is TRBV9 and J is TRBJ2-1; no firm D call. This receptor was taken from a male donor with IPEX syndrome. CDR3 residues: CASSVSNEQFF. As DNA, the CDR3 is TGTGCCAGCAGCGTAAGCAATGAGCAGTTCTTC.